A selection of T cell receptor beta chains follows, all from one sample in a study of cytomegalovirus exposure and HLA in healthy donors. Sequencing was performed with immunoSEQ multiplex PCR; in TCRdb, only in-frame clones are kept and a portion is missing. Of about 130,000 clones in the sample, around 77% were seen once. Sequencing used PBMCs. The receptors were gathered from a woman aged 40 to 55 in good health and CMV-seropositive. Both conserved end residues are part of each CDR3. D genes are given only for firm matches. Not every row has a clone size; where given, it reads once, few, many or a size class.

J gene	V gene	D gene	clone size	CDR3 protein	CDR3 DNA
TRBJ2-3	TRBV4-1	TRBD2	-	CASSQLDSGYTDTQYF	TGCGCCAGCAGCCAACTAGATAGCGGGTACACAGATACGCAGTATTTT
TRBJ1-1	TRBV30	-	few	CAWSGSSYTEAFF	TGTGCCTGGAGCGGGTCATCGTACACTGAAGCTTTCTTT
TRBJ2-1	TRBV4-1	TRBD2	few	CASSARTSGRATVNEQFF	TGCGCCAGCAGCGCCCGGACTAGCGGGAGGGCTACGGTGAATGAGCAGTTCTTC
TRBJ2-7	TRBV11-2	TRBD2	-	CASSLEPGLGISYEQYF	TGTGCCAGCAGCTTGGAACCGGGACTAGGGATCTCCTACGAGCAGTACTTC
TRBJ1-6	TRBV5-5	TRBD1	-	CASSKTGGLNSPLHF	TGTGCCAGCAGCAAAACAGGGGGCCTTAATTCACCCCTCCACTTT
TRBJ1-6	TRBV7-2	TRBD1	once	CASSLGQGARNSPLHF	TGTGCCAGCAGCTTAGGGCAGGGGGCAAGGAATTCACCCCTCCACTTT
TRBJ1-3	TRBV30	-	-	CAWRRGGAGNTIYF	TGTGCCTGGCGCCGGGGAGGGGCCGGAAACACCATATATTTT
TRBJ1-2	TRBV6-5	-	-	CASRQLSNYGYTF	TGTGCCAGCAGACAGCTCTCTAACTATGGCTACACCTTC
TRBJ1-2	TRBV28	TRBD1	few	CASSSGTGGRYGYTF	TGTGCCAGCAGTTCGGGGACAGGGGGCCGCTATGGCTACACCTTC
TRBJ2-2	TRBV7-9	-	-	CASSLTGHSGNTGELFF	TGTGCCAGCAGCTTAACAGGACATTCCGGGAACACCGGGGAGCTGTTTTTT
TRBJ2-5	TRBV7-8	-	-	CASSPSRGETQYF	TGTGCCAGCAGCCCCTCTAGGGGCGAGACCCAGTACTTC
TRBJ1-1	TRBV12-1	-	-	CASSQRQGLYTEAFF	TGTGCCAGCAGCCAACGACAGGGGTTGTACACTGAAGCTTTCTTT
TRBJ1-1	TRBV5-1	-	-	CASSWDKMNTEAFF	TGCGCCAGCAGCTGGGACAAGATGAACACTGAAGCTTTCTTT
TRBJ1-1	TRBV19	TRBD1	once	CASSILGQGARTEAFF	TGTGCCAGTAGCATTCTTGGACAGGGGGCGAGAACTGAAGCTTTCTTT
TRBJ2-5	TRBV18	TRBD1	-	CASSPGDRSHQETQYF	TGTGCCAGCTCACCTGGGGACAGATCCCACCAAGAGACCCAGTACTTC
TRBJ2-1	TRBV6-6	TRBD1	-	CASRDRGRAYNEQFF	TGTGCCAGCAGGGACAGGGGGCGGGCCTACAATGAGCAGTTCTTC
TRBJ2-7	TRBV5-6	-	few	CASSYTSNSYEQYF	TGTGCCAGCAGCTACACTAGTAACTCCTACGAGCAGTACTTC
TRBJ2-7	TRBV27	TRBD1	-	CASSSIRGPNGDEQYF	TGTGCCAGCAGTTCCATCAGGGGGCCAAATGGGGACGAGCAGTACTTC
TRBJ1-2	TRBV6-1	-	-	CASRGGLANYGYTF	TGTGCCAGCAGAGGCGGATTAGCTAACTATGGCTACACCTTC
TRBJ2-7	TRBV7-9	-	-	CASSYLGGVKYEQYF	TGTGCCAGCAGCTACTTAGGGGGTGTTAAGTACGAGCAGTACTTC
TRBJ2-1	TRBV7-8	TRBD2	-	CASSASGVSYNEQFF	TGTGCCAGCAGCGCTAGCGGGGTCTCCTACAATGAGCAGTTCTTC
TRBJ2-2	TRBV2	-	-	CASSASQNTGELFF	TGTGCCAGCAGTGCCAGTCAGAACACCGGGGAGCTGTTTTTT
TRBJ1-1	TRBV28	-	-	CASSYNRVLVNTEAFF	TGTGCCAGCAGTTACAACAGGGTCCTCGTGAACACTGAAGCTTTCTTT
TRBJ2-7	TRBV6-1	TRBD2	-	CASMELAGEAYEQYF	TGTGCCAGCATGGAACTAGCGGGCGAAGCCTACGAGCAGTACTTC
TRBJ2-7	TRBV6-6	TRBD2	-	CASSYGTSYEQYF	TGTGCCAGCAGTTACGGGACTAGTTACGAGCAGTACTTC
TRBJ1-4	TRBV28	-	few	CASHSNGLNEKLFF	TGTGCCAGCCATTCCAACGGACTCAATGAAAAACTGTTTTTT
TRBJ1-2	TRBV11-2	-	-	CASSLGPGGYTF	TGTGCCAGCAGCTTAGGTCCGGGAGGCTACACCTTC
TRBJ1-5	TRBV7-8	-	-	CASSLGVNVRHQPQHF	TGTGCCAGCAGCTTAGGGGTCAACGTGCGGCATCAGCCCCAGCATTTT
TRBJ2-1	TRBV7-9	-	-	CSSSSAGPSYNEQFF	TGTTCCAGCAGCTCAGCGGGCCCCTCCTACAATGAGCAGTTCTTC
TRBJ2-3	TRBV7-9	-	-	CASSHHWADTTDTQYF	TGTGCCAGCAGCCACCACTGGGCGGACACCACAGATACGCAGTATTTT
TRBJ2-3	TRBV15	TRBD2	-	CATSGLAGSDTQYF	TGTGCCACCAGCGGCCTAGCGGGATCAGATACGCAGTATTTT
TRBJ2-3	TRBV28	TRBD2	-	CASSSAGEGADTQYF	TGTGCCAGCAGTTCGGCGGGAGAGGGAGCAGATACGCAGTATTTT
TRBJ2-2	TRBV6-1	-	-	CASSQLAADTGELFF	TGTGCCAGCAGTCAGCTAGCAGCGGACACCGGGGAGCTGTTTTTT
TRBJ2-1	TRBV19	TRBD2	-	CASSALGTSGSYNEQFF	TGTGCCAGTAGTGCACTTGGGACTAGCGGATCCTACAATGAGCAGTTCTTC
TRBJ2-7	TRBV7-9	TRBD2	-	CASSRKGGEGPYEQYF	TGTGCCAGCAGCCGAAAAGGTGGGGAGGGCCCCTACGAGCAGTACTTC
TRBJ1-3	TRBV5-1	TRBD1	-	CASSWTGDTGNTIYF	TGCGCCAGCAGCTGGACAGGGGATACTGGAAACACCATATATTTT
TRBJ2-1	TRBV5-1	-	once	CASSLALTSYNEQFF	TGCGCCAGCAGCTTGGCACTAACCTCCTACAATGAGCAGTTCTTC
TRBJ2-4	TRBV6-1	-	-	CASRIAVAKNIQYF	TGTGCCAGCAGGATAGCCGTAGCCAAAAACATTCAGTACTTC
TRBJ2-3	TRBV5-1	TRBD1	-	CASSPFGQGTDTQYF	TGCGCCAGCAGCCCATTTGGACAGGGAACAGATACGCAGTATTTT
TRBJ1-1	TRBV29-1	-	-	CSVELTGLNTEAFF	TGCAGCGTTGAGTTAACAGGGTTGAACACTGAAGCTTTCTTT
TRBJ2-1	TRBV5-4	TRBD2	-	CASSLGLAGVFEQFF	TGTGCCAGCAGCTTGGGTCTAGCGGGAGTATTTGAGCAGTTCTTC
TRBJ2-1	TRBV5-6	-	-	CASSPFGSSYNEQFF	TGTGCCAGCAGCCCCTTCGGGAGCTCCTACAATGAGCAGTTCTTC
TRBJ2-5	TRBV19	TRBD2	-	CARSQRERDGSETQYF	TGTGCCAGGAGTCAAAGAGAGCGGGATGGGTCAGAGACCCAGTACTTC
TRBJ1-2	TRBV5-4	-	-	CASSTKTRPDGYTF	TGTGCCAGCAGCACTAAGACCCGTCCCGATGGCTACACCTTC
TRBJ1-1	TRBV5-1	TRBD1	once	CASSWGQGAGEAFF	TGCGCCAGCAGCTGGGGACAGGGGGCCGGTGAAGCTTTCTTT
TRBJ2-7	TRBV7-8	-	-	CASSGKTGRTYEQYF	TGTGCCAGCAGCGGAAAGACAGGGAGGACCTACGAGCAGTACTTC
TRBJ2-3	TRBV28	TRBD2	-	CASRPFREGTDTQYF	TGTGCCAGCAGACCCTTTCGGGAGGGCACAGATACGCAGTATTTT
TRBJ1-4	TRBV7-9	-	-	CASSRGQTTNEKLFF	TGTGCCAGCAGCCGTGGACAGACAACTAATGAAAAACTGTTTTTT
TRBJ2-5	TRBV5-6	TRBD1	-	CASSLDRGLPETQYF	TGTGCCAGCAGCTTGGATAGGGGGCTACCAGAGACCCAGTACTTC
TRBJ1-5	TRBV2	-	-	CASSERSDQPQHF	TGTGCCAGCAGTGAGAGGAGTGATCAGCCCCAGCATTTT
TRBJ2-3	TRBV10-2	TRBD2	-	CASTTSGPRDTQYF	TGCGCCAGCACTACTAGCGGTCCTAGGGATACGCAGTATTTT
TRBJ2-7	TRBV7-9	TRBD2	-	CASSLGLAESSYEQYF	TGTGCCAGCAGCTTGGGACTAGCGGAGAGCTCCTACGAGCAGTACTTC
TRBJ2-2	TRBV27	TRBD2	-	CASRGSGVDTGELFF	TGTGCCAGCAGGGGTAGCGGGGTGGACACCGGGGAGCTGTTTTTT
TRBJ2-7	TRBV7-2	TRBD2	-	CASSLAPPGVAGPGEQYF	TGTGCCAGCAGCTTAGCCCCCCCCGGGGTAGCGGGACCCGGTGAGCAGTACTTC
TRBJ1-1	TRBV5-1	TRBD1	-	CASSPSTGAWTEAFF	TGCGCCAGCAGCCCTTCGACAGGGGCTTGGACTGAAGCTTTCTTT